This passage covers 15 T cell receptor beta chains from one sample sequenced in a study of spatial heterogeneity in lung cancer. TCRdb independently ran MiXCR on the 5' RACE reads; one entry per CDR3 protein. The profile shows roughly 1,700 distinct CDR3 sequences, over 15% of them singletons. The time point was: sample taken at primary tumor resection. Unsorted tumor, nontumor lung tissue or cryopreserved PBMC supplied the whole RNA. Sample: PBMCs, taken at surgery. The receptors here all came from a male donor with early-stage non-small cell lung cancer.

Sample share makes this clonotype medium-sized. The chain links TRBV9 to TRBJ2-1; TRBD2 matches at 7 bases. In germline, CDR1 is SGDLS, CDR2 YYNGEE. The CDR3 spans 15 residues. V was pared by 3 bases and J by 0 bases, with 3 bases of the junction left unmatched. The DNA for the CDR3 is TGTGCCAGCAGCGAGCGGGGTAGCTCCTACAATGAGCAGTTCTTC. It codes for CASSERGSSYNEQFF.

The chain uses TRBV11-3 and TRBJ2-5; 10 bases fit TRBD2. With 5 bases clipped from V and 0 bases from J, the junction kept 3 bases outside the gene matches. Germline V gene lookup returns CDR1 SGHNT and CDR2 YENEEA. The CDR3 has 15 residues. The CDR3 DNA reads TGTGCCAGCAGCCAAGGGACTAGCGACCAAGAGACCCAGTACTTC. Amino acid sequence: CASSQGTSDQETQYF. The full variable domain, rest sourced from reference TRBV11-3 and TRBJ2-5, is EAGVVQSPRYKIIEKKQPVAFWCNPISGHNTLYWYLQNLGQGPELLIRYENEEAVDDSQLPKDRFSAERLKGVDSTLKIQPAELGDSAVYLCASSQGTSDQETQYFGPGTRLLVL.

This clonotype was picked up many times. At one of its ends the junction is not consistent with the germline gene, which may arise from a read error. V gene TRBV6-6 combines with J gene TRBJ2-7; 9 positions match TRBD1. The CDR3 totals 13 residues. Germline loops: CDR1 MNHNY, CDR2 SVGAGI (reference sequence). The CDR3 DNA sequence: TGTGCCAGCAGTTCAACCAACAGGGGGCTTCAGACCTTC. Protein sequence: CASSSTNRGLQTF.

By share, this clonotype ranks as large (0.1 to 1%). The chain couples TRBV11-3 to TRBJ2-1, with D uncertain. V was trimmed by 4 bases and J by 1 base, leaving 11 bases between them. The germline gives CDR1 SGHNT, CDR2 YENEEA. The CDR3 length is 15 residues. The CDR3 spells CASSSSSGSYNEQFF. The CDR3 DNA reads TGTGCCAGCAGCTCGAGTAGTGGTTCCTACAATGAGCAGTTCTTC.

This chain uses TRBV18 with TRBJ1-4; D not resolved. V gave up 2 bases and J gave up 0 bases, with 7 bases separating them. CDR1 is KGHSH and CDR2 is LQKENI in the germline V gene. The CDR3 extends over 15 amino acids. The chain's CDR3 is CASSPSAATNEKLFF. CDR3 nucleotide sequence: TGTGCCAGCTCACCATCCGCAGCAACTAATGAAAAACTGTTTTTT.

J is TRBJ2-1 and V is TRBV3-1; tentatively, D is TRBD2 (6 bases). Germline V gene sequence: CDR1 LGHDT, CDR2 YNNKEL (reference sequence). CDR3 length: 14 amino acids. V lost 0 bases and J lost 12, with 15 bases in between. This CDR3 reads CASSQEGGSSGQFF. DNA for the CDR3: TGTGCCAGCAGCCAAGAGGGAGGTTCCTCGGGGCAGTTCTTC.

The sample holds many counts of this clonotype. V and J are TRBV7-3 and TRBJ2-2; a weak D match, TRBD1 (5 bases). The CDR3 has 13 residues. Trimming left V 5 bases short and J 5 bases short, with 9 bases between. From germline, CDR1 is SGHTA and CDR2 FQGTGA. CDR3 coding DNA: TGTGCCAGCAGCCCGCACAGGACCGGGGAGCTGTTTTTT. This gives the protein CASSPHRTGELFF.

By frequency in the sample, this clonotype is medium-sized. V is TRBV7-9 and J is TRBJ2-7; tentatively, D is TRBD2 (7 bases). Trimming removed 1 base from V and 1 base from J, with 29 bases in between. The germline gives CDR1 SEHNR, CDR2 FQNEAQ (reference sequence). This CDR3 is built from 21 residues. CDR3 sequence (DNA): TGTGCCAGCAGCTTAGGGCGGGGGACAACCGGGACTATAAAATCTTCCTACGAGCAGTACTTC. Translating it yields CASSLGRGTTGTIKSSYEQYF.

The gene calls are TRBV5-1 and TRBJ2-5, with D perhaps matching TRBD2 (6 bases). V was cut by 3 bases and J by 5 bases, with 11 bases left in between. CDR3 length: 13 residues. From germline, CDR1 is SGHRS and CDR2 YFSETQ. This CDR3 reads CASSWTAGETQYF. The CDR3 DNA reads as TGCGCCAGCAGCTGGACCGCGGGGGAGACCCAGTACTTC. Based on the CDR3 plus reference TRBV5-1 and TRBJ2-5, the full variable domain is KAGVTQTPRYLIKTRGQQVTLSCSPISGHRSVSWYQQTPGQGLQFLFEYFSETQRNKGNFPGRFSGRQFSNSRSEMNVSTLELGDSALYLCASSWTAGETQYFGPGTRLLVL.

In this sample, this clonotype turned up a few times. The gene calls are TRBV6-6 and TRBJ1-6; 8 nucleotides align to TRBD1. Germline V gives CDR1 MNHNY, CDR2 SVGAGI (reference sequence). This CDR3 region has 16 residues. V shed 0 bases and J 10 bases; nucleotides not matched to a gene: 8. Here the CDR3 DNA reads TGTGCCAGCAGTTACTCCCCCGGACAGGGTGGATCACCCCTCCACTTT. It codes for CASSYSPGQGGSPLHF.

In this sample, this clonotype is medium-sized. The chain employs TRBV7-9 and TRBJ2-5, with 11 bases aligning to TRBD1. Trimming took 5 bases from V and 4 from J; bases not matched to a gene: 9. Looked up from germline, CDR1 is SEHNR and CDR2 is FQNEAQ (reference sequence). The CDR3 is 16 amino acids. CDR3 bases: TGTGCCAGCAGCCGGACCCGGGACAGGGGGAGAGAGACCCAGTACTTC. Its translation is CASSRTRDRGRETQYF.

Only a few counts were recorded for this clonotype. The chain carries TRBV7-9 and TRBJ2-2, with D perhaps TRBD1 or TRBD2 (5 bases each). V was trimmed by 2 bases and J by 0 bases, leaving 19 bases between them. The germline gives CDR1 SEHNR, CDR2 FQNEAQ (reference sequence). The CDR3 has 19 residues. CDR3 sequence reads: CASSLRGVRRHANTGELFF. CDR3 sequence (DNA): TGTGCCAGCAGCTTACGGGGCGTCAGGCGTCACGCGAACACCGGGGAGCTGTTTTTT.

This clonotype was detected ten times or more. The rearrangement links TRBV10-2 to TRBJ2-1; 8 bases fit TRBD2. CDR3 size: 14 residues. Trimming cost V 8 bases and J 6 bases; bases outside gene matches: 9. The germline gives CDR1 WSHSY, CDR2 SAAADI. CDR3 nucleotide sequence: TGCGCCAGCCAAGGGACTAGTTGGGCCAATGAGCAGTTCTTC. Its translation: CASQGTSWANEQFF.

This CDR3 is CASSESEGETQYF. The DNA for the CDR3 is TGTGCCAGCAGTGAATCGGAGGGAGAGACCCAGTACTTC. The chain employs TRBV2 and TRBJ2-5; TRBD2 is a possible D gene (6 bases). The germline V gene encodes CDR1 SNHLY and CDR2 FYNNEI. V was cut by 2 bases and J by 4 bases, with 8 bases left in between. The CDR3 is made up of 13 amino acids.

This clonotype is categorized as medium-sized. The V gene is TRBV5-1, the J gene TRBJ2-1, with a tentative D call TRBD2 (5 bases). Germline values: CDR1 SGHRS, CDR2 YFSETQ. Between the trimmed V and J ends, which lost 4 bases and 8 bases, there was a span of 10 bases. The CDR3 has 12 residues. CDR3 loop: CASSLREDEQFF. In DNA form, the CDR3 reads TGCGCCAGCAGCCTACGGGAAGATGAGCAGTTCTTC.